These 29 T cell receptor beta chains were sequenced from one sample in a study of cytomegalovirus exposure and HLA in healthy donors. Use of 60 Vbeta and 13 Jbeta primers characterized the PCR. This table comes from immunoSEQ multiplex PCR, and its TCRdb copy is limited to in-frame clones, with some not included. In all, the sample yields about 75,000 clones. The sample taken for sequencing was PBMCs. Receptors originate from a man in his forties in good health and CMV-seronegative.

Worth noting for this clone: Other DNA sequences within the sample encode an identical CDR3. The CDR3 nucleotides are TGCGCCAGCAGCTTAGAGGGGGCAACTAATGAAAAACTGTTTTTT. Protein product: CASSLEGATNEKLFF. This chain uses TRBV5-1 with TRBJ1-4; tentative D call: TRBD1 (6 bases). The ends were cut back, 2 bases at V and 0 bases at J, with 8 bases in the middle. The germline V gene encodes CDR1 SGHRS and CDR2 YFSETQ. This CDR3 region has 15 residues.

The V and J genes are TRBV9 and TRBJ2-7; D is unresolved. The CDR3 loop spans 14 amino acids. Trimming stripped 0 bases from V and 6 bases from J, with 13 bases between. The V gene's germline CDR1 is SGDLS and CDR2 YYNGEE. The CDR3 coding sequence is TGTGCCAGCAGCGTAGGTCAGGCCCTAAGCGAGCAGTACTTC. This encodes CASSVGQALSEQYF.

CDR3 protein: CASSEAVRTASNQPQHF. CDR3 sequence (DNA): TGTGCCAGCAGTGAAGCCGTAAGGACAGCTAGCAATCAGCCCCAGCATTTT. This chain joins TRBV2 and TRBJ1-5; TRBD1 might be the D (6 bases). V was clipped by 0 bases and J by 0 bases, with 12 bases between them. There are 17 residues in the CDR3. Germline assignment: CDR1 SNHLY and CDR2 FYNNEI.

The chain joins TRBV10-3 to TRBJ1-5, with D perhaps matching TRBD1 (6 bases). V lost 10 bases and J lost 3, with 19 bases in between. CDR3 length equals 15 residues. Germline V CDR1 and CDR2: ENHRY, SYGVKD. CDR3 coding DNA: TGTGCCAGCAAGGGAACAGGGATAGCCAATCAGCCCCAGCATTTT. It encodes CASKGTGIANQPQHF.

This chain uses TRBV28 with TRBJ1-2; unclear D gene. Trimming took off 8 bases at V and 1 base at J, with 11 bases between the two ends. Germline-derived CDR1 and CDR2 are MDHEN and SYDVKM. This CDR3 has 13 residues. The CDR3 DNA reads as TGTGCCAGCGGGAGCGGGGATAACTATGGCTACACCTTC. Translated: CASGSGDNYGYTF.

The gene calls are TRBV11-3 and TRBJ2-5; D might be TRBD2 (5 bases). Germline CDR1 and CDR2: SGHNT and YENEEA. The germline V and J ends were trimmed by 1 base and 4 bases, with 10 bases remaining between them. The CDR3 has 14 residues. The CDR3 nucleotides are TGTGCCAGCAGCTTAGTTGCTAGCTCAGAGACCCAGTACTTC. Encoded protein: CASSLVASSETQYF.

The DNA for the CDR3 is TGTGCCAGCACCAGGGACAGGGGTTATGGCTACACCTTC. Translated: CASTRDRGYGYTF. V and J are TRBV2 and TRBJ1-2, with 10 bases that match TRBD1. Germline V gene data show CDR1 as SNHLY and CDR2 as FYNNEI. The CDR3 has 13 residues. With 7 bases clipped from V and 5 bases from J, the junction kept 4 bases outside the gene matches.

Points on this clone: Other DNA sequences in this specimen translate into the identical CDR3. V gene TRBV18 combines with J gene TRBJ2-7, with 9 bases identical to TRBD1. CDR1 is KGHSH and CDR2 is LQKENI in the germline V gene. This CDR3 has 15 residues. V was pared by 6 bases and J by 3 bases, with 9 bases of the junction left unmatched. The CDR3 sequence: CASSLGQGRLYEQYF. CDR3 sequence (DNA): TGTGCCAGCTCCCTAGGACAGGGGAGACTCTACGAGCAGTACTTC. Based on the CDR3 plus reference TRBV18 and TRBJ2-7, the full variable domain is NAGVMQNPRHLVRRRGQEARLRCSPMKGHSHVYWYRQLPEEGLKFMVYLQKENIIDESGMPKERFSAEFPKEGPSILRIQQVVRGDSAAYFCASSLGQGRLYEQYFGPGTRLTVT.

This rearrangement joins TRBV19 to TRBJ2-7, with TRBD1 matching over 7 bases. V lost 5 bases and J lost 5; bases outside the gene matches: 9. Germline V gene sequence: CDR1 LNHDA, CDR2 SQIVND (reference sequence). There are 14 residues in the CDR3. CDR3: CASSLQGFVNEQYF. The DNA for the CDR3 is TGTGCCAGTAGTTTACAGGGGTTCGTTAACGAGCAGTACTTC.

The gene calls are TRBV6-1 and TRBJ2-5, with D possibly matching TRBD1 (6 bases). The CDR3 is made up of 13 amino acids. Trimming removed 2 bases at V and 8 bases at J, with 12 bases between. Germline V gene data show CDR1 as MNHNS and CDR2 as SASEGT. The CDR3 nucleotides read TGTGCCAGCAGTGAACAGGGGCCACGAACCCAGTACTTC. As protein: CASSEQGPRTQYF.

This sequence joins TRBV4-1 and TRBJ1-4, with 11 bases identical to TRBD1. The CDR3 totals 16 residues. The germline V gene has CDR1 MGHRA and CDR2 YSYEKL. J was trimmed by 7 bases and V by 0 bases; bases with no gene match: 4. In DNA form, the CDR3 reads TGCGCCAGCAGCCAAGATAGGACAGGGGGCTCTGAAAAACTGTTTTTT. The encoded protein is CASSQDRTGGSEKLFF.

About this clone itself: One end of the junction is discordant with germline, which a read error may explain. The chain links TRBV30 to TRBJ1-5; 10 nucleotides line up with TRBD1. Germline CDR1 reads GTSNPN; CDR2 reads SVGIG (reference sequence). The CDR3 loop spans 15 amino acids. CDR3: CAWSLDRGHDQHQHF. The CDR3 bases are TGTGCCTGGAGCCTAGACAGGGGGCATGATCAGCACCAGCATTTT.

The V call is TRBV19, the J call TRBJ2-3; TRBD2 agrees at 7 bases. The V gene end was trimmed by 7 bases and the J gene end by 6 bases; junction bases not matched to a gene: 7. Germline V lookup: CDR1 LNHDA, CDR2 SQIVND (reference sequence). The CDR3 covers 13 residues. The CDR3 is CASKGTMVDTQYF. The CDR3 bases are TGTGCCAGTAAAGGGACTATGGTTGATACGCAGTATTTT.

V usage is TRBV14 and J usage is TRBJ1-6; 9 nucleotides line up with TRBD1. In germline, CDR1 is SGHDN, CDR2 FVKESK. Germline trimming cut 2 bases from V and 4 bases from J; bases unmatched to any gene: 12. The CDR3 totals 19 residues. CDR3 protein: CASSQSEPGQGRYNSPLHF. The CDR3, as DNA: TGTGCCAGCAGCCAAAGCGAACCGGGACAGGGCAGATATAATTCACCCCTCCACTTT. Variable domain in full (rest from reference TRBV14 and TRBJ1-6): EAGVTQFPSHSVIEKGQTVTLRCDPISGHDNLYWYRRVMGKEIKFLLHFVKESKQDESGMPNNRFLAERTGGTYSTLKVQPAELEDSGVYFCASSQSEPGQGRYNSPLHFGNGTRLTVT.

This chain joins TRBV29-1 and TRBJ1-5, with a weak D call TRBD1 (6 bases). V lost 7 bases to trimming and J lost 2 bases, with 9 bases between them. CDR1 is SQVTM, CDR2 ANQGSEA, per germline. CDR3 size: 12 residues. The CDR3 loop reads CSAGVRNQPQHF. The CDR3 DNA follows: TGCAGCGCAGGGGTCCGCAATCAGCCCCAGCATTTT.

V is TRBV5-1 and J is TRBJ2-3; 13 nucleotides align to TRBD2. This CDR3 has 16 residues. The germline V gene encodes CDR1 SGHRS and CDR2 YFSETQ. Unmatched junction bases numbered 2, after V lost 3 bases and J lost 1 base. CDR3 in DNA: TGCGCCAGCAGCTCGGGGACTAGCGGGGGCACAGATACGCAGTATTTT. Translation gives CASSSGTSGGTDTQYF.

V and J are TRBV6-1 and TRBJ1-1; D call uncertain. The V gene's germline CDR1 is MNHNS and CDR2 SASEGT. The length of the CDR3 is 15 residues. Trimming left V 6 bases short and J 0 bases short, with 14 bases between. Here the CDR3 reads CASRGIANMNTEAFF. DNA of the CDR3: TGTGCCAGCAGGGGGATAGCGAACATGAACACTGAAGCTTTCTTT.

This sequence joins TRBV4-1 and TRBJ2-5; tentatively, D is TRBD2 (6 bases). Germline lookup yields CDR1 MGHRA and CDR2 YSYEKL. The germline V and J ends were trimmed by 8 bases and 4 bases, with 23 bases remaining between them. This CDR3 contains 16 residues. The CDR3 DNA reads TGCGCCAGCCGAAGGAGGAAAGGGAGTAGCGGAGAGACCCAGTACTTC. Encoded protein: CASRRRKGSSGETQYF.

The chain links TRBV19 to TRBJ1-5; perhaps TRBD1 as D (5 bases). V was shortened by 6 bases and J by 7 bases, with 13 bases between the two germline ends. This CDR3 is built from 13 residues. Germline V gene sequence: CDR1 LNHDA, CDR2 SQIVND (reference sequence). The CDR3 protein is CASRGGLGQPQHF. CDR3 nucleotides: TGTGCCAGTAGGGGGGGGTTGGGGCAGCCCCAGCATTTT. Complete variable domain (other parts from reference TRBV19 and TRBJ1-5): DGGITQSPKYLFRKEGQNVTLSCEQNLNHDAMYWYRQDPGQGLRLIYYSQIVNDFQKGDIAEGYSVSREKKESFPLTVTSAQKNPTAFYLCASRGGLGQPQHFGDGTRLSIL.

The chain recombines TRBV11-2 with TRBJ2-5; D is unresolved. In germline, CDR1 is SGHAT, CDR2 FQNNGV. Trimming took 1 base from V and 3 from J, leaving 9 bases between them. The CDR3 is 14 residues long. The CDR3 sequence is CASSLGVSEETQYF. The CDR3 DNA reads as TGTGCCAGCAGCTTAGGGGTGAGCGAAGAGACCCAGTACTTC.

The chain uses TRBV6-6 and TRBJ1-2, with TRBD1 matching over 9 bases. With 6 bases clipped from V and 4 bases from J, the junction kept 9 bases outside the gene matches. Germline V lookup: CDR1 MNHNY, CDR2 SVGAGI (reference sequence). The CDR3 consists of 15 residues. DNA of the CDR3: TGTGCCAGCAGATTATTCGGGGACAGGGCCTATGGCTACACCTTC. As protein: CASRLFGDRAYGYTF.

V and J are TRBV2 and TRBJ2-7, with D perhaps matching TRBD2 (7 bases). The CDR3 loop spans 14 amino acids. Trimming took off 6 bases at V and 3 bases at J, with 15 bases between the two ends. Germline V gene lookup returns CDR1 SNHLY and CDR2 FYNNEI. The CDR3 sequence is CASRYLGGDYEQYF. CDR3 coding DNA: TGTGCCAGCAGATACTTAGGGGGGGACTACGAGCAGTACTTC.

V is TRBV6-5 and J is TRBJ1-2; 11 bases agree with TRBD1. Germline CDR1 and CDR2: MNHEY and SVGAGI. The CDR3 runs 15 residues. Losses at the gene ends were 2 bases for V and 4 bases for J; bases not matched to a gene: 3. CDR3 bases: TGTGCCAGCAGTTACCGGACAGGGGGCGGCTATGGCTACACCTTC. This encodes CASSYRTGGGYGYTF.

The V and J genes are TRBV9 and TRBJ1-1; 12 positions agree with TRBD1. Germline V CDR1 and CDR2: SGDLS, YYNGEE. V shed 3 bases and J 3 bases; nucleotides not matched to a gene: 9. This CDR3 comprises 17 residues. As DNA, the CDR3 is TGTGCCAGCAGCGCCCACCGGGACAGGGGGCTTTACACTGAAGCTTTCTTT. Encoded protein: CASSAHRDRGLYTEAFF.

The chain employs TRBV5-1 and TRBJ2-1; D uncertain. The CDR3 runs to 16 residues. Trimming cost V 0 bases and J 0 bases, with 10 bases left between them. Germline V lookup: CDR1 SGHRS, CDR2 YFSETQ. Here the CDR3 DNA reads TGCGCCAGCAGCTTGGCAGAATTCAGCTCCTACAATGAGCAGTTCTTC. This gives the protein CASSLAEFSSYNEQFF. Full variable domain (rest looked up from reference TRBV5-1 and TRBJ2-1): KAGVTQTPRYLIKTRGQQVTLSCSPISGHRSVSWYQQTPGQGLQFLFEYFSETQRNKGNFPGRFSGRQFSNSRSEMNVSTLELGDSALYLCASSLAEFSSYNEQFFGPGTRLTVL.

The CDR3 region has the DNA TGTGCCACCAGCAGAGAGAGGGGAGGGAACACTGAAGCTTTCTTT. As protein: CATSRERGGNTEAFF. The chain carries TRBV15 and TRBJ1-1; maybe TRBD1 (5 bases). The CDR3 is made up of 15 amino acids. Per the germline V gene, CDR1 is LNHNV and CDR2 is YYDKDF (reference sequence). The V gene lost 0 bases and the J gene lost 1 base, with 9 bases spanning the gap.

The chain recombines TRBV13 with TRBJ2-3, with 9 bases that match TRBD2. Germline V gene sequence: CDR1 PRHDT, CDR2 FYEKMQ (reference sequence). V trimming: 0 bases; J trimming: 4 bases; junction bases outside the gene matches: 2. CDR3 length equals 15 residues. Written as DNA, the CDR3 is TGTGCCAGCAGCTTAGGAGCGGGGGGATCAGATACGCAGTATTTT. This codes for CASSLGAGGSDTQYF. Supplemented by reference TRBV13 and TRBJ2-3, the full variable domain reads AAGVIQSPRHLIKEKRETATLKCYPIPRHDTVYWYQQGPGQDPQFLISFYEKMQSDKGSIPDRFSAQQFSDYHSELNMSSLELGDSALYFCASSLGAGGSDTQYFGPGTRLTVL.

The chain recombines TRBV9 with TRBJ2-3; D not certain. The CDR3 sequence is 11 residues long. V lost 4 bases, J lost 7 bases, and 7 bases lay in between. CDR1 is SGDLS and CDR2 is YYNGEE in the germline V gene. In nucleotides, the CDR3 is TGTGCCAGCAGCACTTTTAATACGCAGTATTTT. This translates into CASSTFNTQYF.

The rearrangement uses TRBV19 and TRBJ1-1, with TRBD1 matching over 7 bases. Germline CDR1 LNHDA, CDR2 SQIVND (reference sequence). With 2 bases clipped from V and 4 bases from J, the junction kept 7 bases outside the gene matches. This CDR3 spans 15 amino acids. In DNA, the CDR3 is TGTGCCAGTAGTATAATTAAGGAGGGGGCCACTGAAGCTTTCTTT. Protein product: CASSIIKEGATEAFF.